This T cell receptor (beta chain) was found in a study of immune evolution from preneoplasia to lung adenocarcinoma. Study-level background: HLA loss of heterozygosity: approximately 7.5% AIS, about 15% MIA, approximately 35% ADC, none AAH. Points from the study as a whole: Later-stage lesions appeared to have more T cells, more diversity, less clonality. Compared with EGFR-mutant or double wild-type lesions, KRAS-mutant nodules were more clonal.

On this clone: Antigen: not known.

The method was immunoSEQ multiplex PCR; TCRdb's version includes in-frame clones alone and lacks a portion of them. The table lists approximately 5,000 clones, around 79% of them singletons. Unmatched junction bases numbered 5, after V lost 1 base and J lost 6 bases. CDR3 length: 14 amino acids. Germline V gene lookup returns CDR1 SGHRS and CDR2 YFSETQ. The TCR was taken from a person between 50 and 70 years old with lung adenocarcinoma. V is TRBV5-1 and J is TRBJ1-2; TRBD1 agrees at 8 bases. Specimen: FFPE minimally invasive lung adenocarcinoma tissue. The DNA for the CDR3 is TGCGCCAGCAGCTTGAGTCAGGGGGCGGATGGCTACACCTTC. This translates into CASSLSQGADGYTF.